This T cell receptor (beta chain) stems from a study of T cell responses to AZD1222 COVID-19 vaccine. Findings of the study overall: Most donors were white British, females outnumbered males, and clonal diversity was possibly underestimated.

Regarding this clone: The antigen is undetermined.

Assay: immunoSEQ multiplex PCR; the TCRdb copy retains only in-frame clones and omits some. The table lists fewer than 120,000 clones, roughly 87% of them singletons, with 3.2% in the top ten. The V gene end was trimmed by 3 bases and the J gene end by 6 bases; junction bases not matched to a gene: 12. From germline, CDR1 is SGHNT and CDR2 YYREEE (reference sequence). The CDR3 loop spans 18 amino acids. Sequenced material: peripheral blood, taken on day 0 of AZD1222 vaccination. This sequence was found in an adult in good health. The chain joins TRBV5-4 to TRBJ2-7; TRBD2 aligns across 16 bases. The CDR3 sequence is CASSSPGLAGGPSSEQYF. CDR3 nucleotide sequence: TGTGCCAGCAGCTCCCCGGGACTAGCGGGGGGGCCTTCTTCCGAGCAGTACTTC.